This TCR beta chain was profiled in a study of T-cell reconstitution after alpha-beta-depleted transplantation in children. The CDR3 consists of 15 residues. Per germline, CDR1 SGHRS and CDR2 YFSETQ. V lost 0 bases and J lost 0, with 6 bases in between. During its preparation, the TCRbeta library received unique molecular identifiers. TCRdb re-analysed the PCR reads in MiXCR, keeping a single row per CDR3 protein. This table holds fewer than 550,000 distinct CDR3 sequences, 11% found once. The sample here was PBMCs, mostly from graft donor cells, taken 180 days after TCRalphabeta/CD19-depleted stem cell transplant. V gene TRBV5-1 combines with J gene TRBJ2-2; no firm D call. This clonotype was sampled from a female patient aged 2 to 10 who had a stem cell transplant for aplastic anemia, so the T cells may come from the graft donor. The CDR3 spells CASSLERPNTGELFF. The CDR3 DNA is TGCGCCAGCAGCTTGGAAAGGCCGAACACCGGGGAGCTGTTTTTT.